This section outlines one T cell receptor beta chain sequence together with its context. Blood specimens came from baseline, cycle 4 day 1, and cycle 7 day 1. The data derive from a study of OX40 agonist ivuxolimab in advanced cancers. The method was immunoSEQ multiplex PCR; TCRdb's version includes in-frame clones alone and lacks a portion of them. The sample lists 50,000 to 60,000 clones, roughly 77% occurring once. Trimming removed 5 bases from V and 7 bases from J, with 21 bases in between. This CDR3 has 16 amino acids. Germline V lookup: CDR1 LNHDA, CDR2 SQIVND (reference sequence). The TCR comes from an adult with an advanced solid tumor such as melanoma, head and neck, liver or kidney cancer. This sample comprised CD4+ or CD8+ T cells sorted from blood, obtained in a trial of the OX40 agonist ivuxolimab. V usage is TRBV19 and J usage is TRBJ2-1; the D is unclear. This chain's CDR3 is CASSPRTNGWLNEQFF. Here the CDR3 DNA reads TGTGCCAGTAGTCCCCGTACGAATGGGTGGTTGAATGAGCAGTTCTTC.